The 20 T cell receptor beta chains below all came from one sample that was sequenced in a study of T cells in Graves' hyperthyroidism and ophthalmopathy. What was amplified from RNA transcripts were TCR beta CDR3 regions. The TCR CDR3 was amplified in a first-round RT-PCR using the HTBI primer set. TCRdb used MiXCR to reprocess the multiplex PCR reads, holding one entry per CDR3 protein. The table shows under 800,000 distinct CDR3 sequences, with approximately 14% occurring only once. The sequenced sample was blood. All receptors come from a woman aged 18-29 years with Graves' hyperthyroidism.

This chain connects TRBV6-1 to TRBJ2-7, with D possibly being TRBD2 (7 bases). This CDR3 comprises 17 residues. The germline V gene has CDR1 MNHNS and CDR2 SASEGT. With 7 bases removed from V and 2 bases from J, the gap between germline ends came to 24 bases. CDR3: CASTSVGGGLITYEQYF. In nucleotides, the CDR3 is TGTGCCAGCACCTCCGTTGGGGGGGGCCTGATTACCTACGAGCAGTACTTC.

This clonotype was recorded many times. This chain uses TRBV6-1 with TRBJ1-2; D may be TRBD1 (5 bases). The CDR3 spans 15 residues. CDR1 is MNHNS and CDR2 is SASEGT in the germline V gene. The ends were cut back, 6 bases at V and 7 bases at J, with 21 bases in the middle. The CDR3 nucleotides are TGTGCCAGCAGCCCAACTCAGGGAAACCGGGGTGGCTACACCTTC. Its translation: CASSPTQGNRGGYTF.

This clonotype was detected only a few times. The rearrangement uses TRBV6-1 and TRBJ1-1; the D is unclear. The V gene's germline CDR1 is MNHNS and CDR2 SASEGT. The CDR3 sequence is 8 residues long. V lost 6 bases to trimming and J lost 9 bases, with 2 bases between them. CDR3 in amino acids: CASSQAFF. CDR3 bases: TGTGCCAGCAGCCAAGCTTTCTTT.

This clonotype was found a few times. This sequence joins TRBV2 and TRBJ2-7, with no clear D. V was trimmed by 4 bases and J by 2 bases, leaving 9 bases between them. The CDR3 consists of 13 residues. Germline loops: CDR1 SNHLY, CDR2 FYNNEI. The CDR3, as DNA: TGTGCCAGCAGTGCCCAGGTTGCCTACGAGCAGTACTTC. Translating it yields CASSAQVAYEQYF.

This clonotype was detected many times. The genes are TRBV12-3 or TRBV12-4 and TRBJ2-4; 14 nucleotides align to TRBD2. Germline trimming cut 6 bases from V and 1 base from J; bases unmatched to any gene: 5. The length of the CDR3 is 17 residues. The CDR3 DNA reads as TGTGCCAGCAGCTCCGGGACTAGCGGGAGTGCCAAAAACATTCAGTACTTC. Its translation: CASSSGTSGSAKNIQYF.

The table lists this clonotype with many counts. The chain recombines TRBV20-1 with TRBJ2-1; D tentatively reads TRBD1 or TRBD2 (5 bases each). Per germline, CDR1 DFQATT and CDR2 SNEGSKA (reference sequence). The CDR3 consists of 15 residues. The V gene lost 0 bases and the J gene lost 6 bases, with 15 bases spanning the gap. The CDR3 DNA sequence: TGCAGTGCTAGAGATCTCGGGACCCTAGGCAATGAGCAGTTCTTC. This encodes CSARDLGTLGNEQFF.

This clonotype has a count of ten or more. The chain links TRBV20-1 to TRBJ1-5; D gene uncertain. CDR1 is DFQATT and CDR2 is SNEGSKA in the germline V gene (reference sequence). Trimming stripped 2 bases from V and 0 bases from J, with 2 bases between. The length of the CDR3 is 12 residues. The CDR3 loop reads CSARSSNQPQHF. The CDR3 nucleotides are TGCAGTGCTAGAAGTAGCAATCAGCCCCAGCATTTT.

This clonotype appeared many times. This chain uses TRBV7-9 with TRBJ2-1; 9 positions agree with TRBD1. Germline lookup yields CDR1 SEHNR and CDR2 FQNEAQ (reference sequence). The V and J ends lost 5 bases and 1 base, in that order; junction bases with no gene match: 6. The CDR3 consists of 16 residues. The CDR3 coding sequence is TGTGCCAGCAGCCCGAGACAGGGGGGGTCCTACAATGAGCAGTTCTTC. Translated: CASSPRQGGSYNEQFF. Full variable domain (rest looked up from reference TRBV7-9 and TRBJ2-1): DTGVSQNPRHKITKRGQNVTFRCDPISEHNRLYWYRQTLGQGPEFLTYFQNEAQLEKSRLLSDRFSAERPKGSFSTLEIQRTEQGDSAMYLCASSPRQGGSYNEQFFGPGTRLTVL.

This clonotype came up many times. The genes are TRBV30 and TRBJ2-1; D unresolved. The germline V and J ends were trimmed by 8 bases and 6 bases, with 8 bases remaining between them. Germline V CDR1 and CDR2: GTSNPN, SVGIG (reference sequence). This CDR3 contains 10 residues. The CDR3 DNA is TGTGCCCCCCCCGCCAATGAGCAGTTCTTC. Encoded protein: CAPPANEQFF.

There are a few counts of this clonotype. The chain combines TRBV28 with TRBJ2-7, with TRBD2 as a possible D gene (6 bases). Trimming removed 5 bases from V and 0 bases from J, with 17 bases in between. The CDR3 covers 16 residues. Germline lookup yields CDR1 MDHEN and CDR2 SYDVKM. CDR3 in DNA: TGTGCCAGCAGTGAGATGGGCGGGACGGGCTCCTACGAGCAGTACTTC. This translates into CASSEMGGTGSYEQYF.

This chain links TRBV7-9 with TRBJ1-1, with D perhaps TRBD1 (5 bases). CDR1 and CDR2 from the germline V gene are SEHNR and FQNEAQ (reference sequence). This CDR3 contains 11 residues. V lost 2 bases and J 11 bases, leaving 9 bases between the germline ends. The CDR3 DNA reads as TGTGCCAGCAGCTTAACAGGAGGGGCTTTCTTT. Its translation: CASSLTGGAFF.

This clonotype was found a few times. The CDR3 sequence: CASNNRGTYTSYEQYF. In DNA, the CDR3 is TGTGCCAGCAACAACAGGGGAACCTACACCTCCTACGAGCAGTACTTC. The chain couples TRBV2 to TRBJ2-7; 7 positions agree with TRBD1. The CDR3 has 16 residues. The germline CDR1 and CDR2 sequences are SNHLY and FYNNEI. The V gene end was trimmed by 7 bases and the J gene end by 0 bases; junction bases not matched to a gene: 12.

CDR3 sequence: CASSLVGGGRVNTEAFF. Written as DNA, the CDR3 is TGTGCCAGCAGCTTAGTAGGCGGTGGTCGTGTAAACACTGAAGCTTTCTTT. The rearrangement links TRBV7-9 to TRBJ1-1; D unclear. CDR3 size: 17 residues. CDR1 and CDR2 from the germline V gene are SEHNR and FQNEAQ (reference sequence). The germline V and J ends were trimmed by 1 base and 2 bases, with 17 bases remaining between them.

This clonotype was picked up many times. This chain connects TRBV28 to TRBJ2-1; perhaps TRBD2 as D (6 bases). V was cut by 3 bases and J by 7 bases, with 16 bases left in between. CDR1 and CDR2 from the germline V gene are MDHEN and SYDVKM. This CDR3 has 15 residues. The CDR3 sequence: CASSFPPGARNEQFF. In DNA form, the CDR3 reads TGTGCCAGCAGTTTCCCTCCGGGAGCGAGGAATGAGCAGTTCTTC.

This clonotype was seen only once. The chain has TRBV19 and TRBJ2-7; either TRBD1 or TRBD2 may fit D (5 bases each). The V end was cut by 2 bases, the J end by 5 bases, with 13 bases between. The germline V gene has CDR1 LNHDA and CDR2 SQIVND (reference sequence). This CDR3 is 14 amino acids long. The DNA for the CDR3 is TGTGCCAGTAGTATAACGGCAGGGACGGACGAGCAGTACTTC. As protein: CASSITAGTDEQYF.

Concerning this clonotype: One end of the junction does not line up with germline, which may come from a read error. This sequence joins TRBV20-1 and TRBJ2-2; tentative D call: TRBD2 (6 bases). In germline, CDR1 is DFQATT, CDR2 SNEGSKA (reference sequence). The CDR3 spans 12 residues. The CDR3 loop is CSAEEGTGELSF. DNA for the CDR3: TGCAGTGCGGAGGAGGGCACCGGGGAGCTGTCTTTT.

The rearrangement uses TRBV24-1 and TRBJ1-1; D ambiguous. The CDR3 contains 11 residues. V was pared by 4 bases and J by 7 bases, with 6 bases between. Germline CDR1 reads KGHDR; CDR2 reads SFDVKD. The CDR3 sequence is CATSDQYEAFF. CDR3 DNA sequence: TGTGCCACCAGTGACCAGTATGAAGCTTTCTTT.

CDR3 DNA: TGTGCCAGCAGTTACGACGCGGGAGGGCGCACCCAGTACTTC. This translates into CASSYDAGGRTQYF. J is TRBJ2-5 and V is TRBV6-9; 9 bases match TRBD2. The CDR3 runs to 14 residues. The V gene's germline CDR1 is MNHGY and CDR2 SVAAGI. Trimming took 3 bases from V and 8 from J; bases not matched to a gene: 7.

This clonotype has at least ten counts. This chain links TRBV27 with TRBJ2-7, with D perhaps TRBD1 (6 bases). The CDR3 covers 15 residues. V dropped 1 base and J dropped 2 bases, with 12 bases sitting between them. Germline values: CDR1 MNHEY, CDR2 SMNVEV (reference sequence). CDR3 nucleotide sequence: TGTGCCAGCAGTTTATACTCCGACAGGACCTACGAGCAGTACTTC. Its translation: CASSLYSDRTYEQYF.

The chain couples TRBV2 to TRBJ2-7; D is uncertain. Trimming stripped 6 bases from V and 5 bases from J, with 14 bases between. The CDR3 extends over 13 amino acids. Per the germline V gene, CDR1 is SNHLY and CDR2 is FYNNEI. The CDR3 sequence is CASSRKSGNEQYF. DNA of the CDR3: TGTGCCAGCAGCCGCAAGAGTGGGAACGAGCAGTACTTC.